This paragraph reports one TCR beta chain. This specimen comes from a study of T cell responses to AZD1222 COVID-19 vaccine. Trimming removed 4 bases at V and 7 bases at J, with 20 bases between. This CDR3 spans 15 amino acids. Germline-derived CDR1 and CDR2 are MGHRA and YSYEKL. Generated by immunoSEQ multiplex PCR, the TCRdb table keeps only in-frame clones and is missing some. Of some 70,000 clones in the sample, 80% were seen once. The TCR sequence derives from an adult who received the AZD1222 COVID-19 vaccine. The sequencing here drew on peripheral blood, taken 28 days after the second AZD1222 dose. The V gene is TRBV4-1, the J gene TRBJ2-7; D might be TRBD1 or TRBD2, each matching 6 bases. The CDR3 DNA follows: TGCGCCAGCAGCCCTTTGACGGGGGCCGGTGGGGAGCAGTACTTC. Translation: CASSPLTGAGGEQYF.